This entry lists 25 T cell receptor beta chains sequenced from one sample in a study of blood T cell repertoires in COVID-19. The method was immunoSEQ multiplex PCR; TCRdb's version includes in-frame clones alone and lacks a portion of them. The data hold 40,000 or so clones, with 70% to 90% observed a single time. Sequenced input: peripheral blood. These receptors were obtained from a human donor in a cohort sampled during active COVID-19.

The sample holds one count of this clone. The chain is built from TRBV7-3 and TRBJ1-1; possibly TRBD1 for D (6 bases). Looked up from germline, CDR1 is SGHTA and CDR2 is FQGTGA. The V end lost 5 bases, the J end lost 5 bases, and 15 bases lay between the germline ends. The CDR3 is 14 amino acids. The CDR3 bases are TGTGCCAGCAGCCTAGGGGGGGCTGGGACTGAAGCTTTCTTT. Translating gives CASSLGGAGTEAFF.

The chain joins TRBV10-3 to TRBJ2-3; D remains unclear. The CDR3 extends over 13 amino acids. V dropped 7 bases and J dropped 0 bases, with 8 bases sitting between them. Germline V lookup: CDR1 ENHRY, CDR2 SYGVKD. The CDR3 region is CAINNRSTDTQYF. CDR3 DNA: TGTGCCATCAATAATCGTAGCACAGATACGCAGTATTTT.

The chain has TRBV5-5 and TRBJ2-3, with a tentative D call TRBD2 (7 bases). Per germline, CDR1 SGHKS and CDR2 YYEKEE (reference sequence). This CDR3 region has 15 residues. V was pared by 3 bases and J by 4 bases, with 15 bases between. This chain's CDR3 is CASSYGLGGPDTQYF. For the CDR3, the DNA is TGTGCCAGCAGCTACGGACTAGGGGGGCCAGATACGCAGTATTTT.

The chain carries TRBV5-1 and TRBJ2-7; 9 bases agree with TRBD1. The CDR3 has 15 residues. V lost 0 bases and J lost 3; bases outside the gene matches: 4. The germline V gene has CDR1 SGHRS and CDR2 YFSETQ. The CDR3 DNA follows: TGCGCCAGCAGCTTGGGCGGGACAGGGAACTACGAGCAGTACTTC. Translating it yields CASSLGGTGNYEQYF.

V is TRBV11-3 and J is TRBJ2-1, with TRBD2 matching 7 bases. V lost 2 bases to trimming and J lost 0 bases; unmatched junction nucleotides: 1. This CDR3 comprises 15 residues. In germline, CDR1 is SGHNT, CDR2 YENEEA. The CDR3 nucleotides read TGTGCCAGCAGCTTATCGGGGGGCTCCTACAATGAGCAGTTCTTC. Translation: CASSLSGGSYNEQFF.

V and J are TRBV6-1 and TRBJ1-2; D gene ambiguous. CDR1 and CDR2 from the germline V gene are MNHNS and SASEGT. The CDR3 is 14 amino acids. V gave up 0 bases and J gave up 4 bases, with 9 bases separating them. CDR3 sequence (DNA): TGTGCCAGCAGTGAAGCTCAGGAAACCTATGGCTACACCTTC. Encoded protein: CASSEAQETYGYTF.

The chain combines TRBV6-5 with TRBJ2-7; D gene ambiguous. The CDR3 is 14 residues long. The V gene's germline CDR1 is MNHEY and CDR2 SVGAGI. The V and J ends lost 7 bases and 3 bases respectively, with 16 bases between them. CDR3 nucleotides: TGTGCCAGCAAATTTCCGGGTCCGAACTACGAGCAGTACTTC. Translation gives CASKFPGPNYEQYF.

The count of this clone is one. The CDR3 protein is CASSLSGIEQFF. CDR3 sequence (DNA): TGCGCCAGCAGCTTGTCAGGGATTGAGCAGTTCTTC. The V gene is TRBV5-1, the J gene TRBJ2-1; the D gene is possibly TRBD1 (5 bases). Germline CDR1 reads SGHRS; CDR2 reads YFSETQ. There are 12 residues in the CDR3. Trimming stripped 1 base from V and 9 bases from J, with 8 bases between.

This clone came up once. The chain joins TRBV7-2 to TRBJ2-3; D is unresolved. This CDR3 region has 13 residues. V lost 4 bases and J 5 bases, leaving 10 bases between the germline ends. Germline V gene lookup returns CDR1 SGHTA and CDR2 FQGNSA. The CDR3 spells CASSSSPGDTQYF. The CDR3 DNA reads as TGTGCCAGCAGCTCCTCCCCGGGAGATACGCAGTATTTT.

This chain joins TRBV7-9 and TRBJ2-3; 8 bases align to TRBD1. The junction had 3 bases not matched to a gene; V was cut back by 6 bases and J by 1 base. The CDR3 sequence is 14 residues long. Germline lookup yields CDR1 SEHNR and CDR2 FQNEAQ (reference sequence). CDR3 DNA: TGTGCCAGCAGGGAGACAGGGGGCACAGATACGCAGTATTTT. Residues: CASRETGGTDTQYF.

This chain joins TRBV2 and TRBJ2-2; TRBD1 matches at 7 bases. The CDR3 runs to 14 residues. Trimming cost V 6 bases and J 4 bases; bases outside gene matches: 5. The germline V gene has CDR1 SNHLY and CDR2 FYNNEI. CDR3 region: CASSRQGATGELFF. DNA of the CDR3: TGTGCCAGCAGCCGACAGGGTGCCACCGGGGAGCTGTTTTTT.

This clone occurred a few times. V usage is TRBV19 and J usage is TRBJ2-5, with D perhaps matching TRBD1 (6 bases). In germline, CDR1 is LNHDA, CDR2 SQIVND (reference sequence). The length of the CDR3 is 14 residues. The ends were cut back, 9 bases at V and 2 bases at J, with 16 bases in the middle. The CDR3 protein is CARGRDNLQETQYF. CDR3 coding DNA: TGTGCCAGAGGCCGGGACAATCTACAAGAGACCCAGTACTTC.

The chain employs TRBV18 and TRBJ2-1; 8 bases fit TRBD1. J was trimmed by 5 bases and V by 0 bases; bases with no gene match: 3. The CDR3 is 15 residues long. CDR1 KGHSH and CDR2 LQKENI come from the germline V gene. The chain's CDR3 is CASSPPQGAHNEQFF. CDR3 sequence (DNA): TGTGCCAGCTCACCACCTCAGGGGGCACACAATGAGCAGTTCTTC.

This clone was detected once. CDR3 residues: CASSQVFNSPYNSPLHF. The CDR3 bases are TGTGCCAGCAGCCAAGTTTTCAATAGCCCCTATAATTCACCCCTCCACTTT. The gene calls are TRBV3-1 (or the pseudogene TRBV3-2) and TRBJ1-6; D unresolved. The ends were cut back, 1 base at V and 2 bases at J, with 12 bases in the middle. The CDR3 spans 17 residues. Looked up from germline, CDR1 is LGHDT and CDR2 is YNNKEL (reference sequence).

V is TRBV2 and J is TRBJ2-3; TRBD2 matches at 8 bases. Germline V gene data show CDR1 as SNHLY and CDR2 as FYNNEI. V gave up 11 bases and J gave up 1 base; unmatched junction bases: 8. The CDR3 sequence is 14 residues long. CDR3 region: CAGERGWGTDTQYF. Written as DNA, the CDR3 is TGTGCCGGGGAGCGGGGGTGGGGCACAGATACGCAGTATTTT.

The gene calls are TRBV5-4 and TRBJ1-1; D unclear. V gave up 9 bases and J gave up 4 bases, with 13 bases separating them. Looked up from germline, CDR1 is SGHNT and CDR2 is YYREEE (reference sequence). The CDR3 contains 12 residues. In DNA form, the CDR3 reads TGTGCCACTCATATGGGAGCCACTGAAGCTTTCTTT. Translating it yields CATHMGATEAFF.

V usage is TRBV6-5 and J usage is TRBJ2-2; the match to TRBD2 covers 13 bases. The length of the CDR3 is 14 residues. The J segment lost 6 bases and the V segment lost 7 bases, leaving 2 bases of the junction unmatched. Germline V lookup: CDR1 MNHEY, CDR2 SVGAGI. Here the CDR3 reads CASMGLAGSGELFF. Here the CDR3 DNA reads TGTGCCAGCATGGGACTAGCGGGGTCCGGGGAGCTGTTTTTT.

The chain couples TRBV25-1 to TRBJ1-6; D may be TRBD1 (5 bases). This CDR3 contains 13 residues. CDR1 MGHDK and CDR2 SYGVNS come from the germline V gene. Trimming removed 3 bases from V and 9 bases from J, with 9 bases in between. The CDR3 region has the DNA TGTGCCAGCAGTGACAGGGCAGGTTCACCCCTCCACTTT. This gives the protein CASSDRAGSPLHF. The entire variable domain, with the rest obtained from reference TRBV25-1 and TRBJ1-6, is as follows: EADIYQTPRYLVIGTGKKITLECSQTMGHDKMYWYQQDPGMELHLIHYSYGVNSTEKGDLSSESTVSRIRTEHFPLTLESARPSHTSQYLCASSDRAGSPLHFGNGTRLTVT.

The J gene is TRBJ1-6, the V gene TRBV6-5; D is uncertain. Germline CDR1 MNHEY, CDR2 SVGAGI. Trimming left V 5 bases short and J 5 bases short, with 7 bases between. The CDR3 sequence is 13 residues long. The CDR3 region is CASSPQNNSPLHF. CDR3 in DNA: TGTGCCAGCAGTCCTCAGAATAATTCACCCCTCCACTTT.

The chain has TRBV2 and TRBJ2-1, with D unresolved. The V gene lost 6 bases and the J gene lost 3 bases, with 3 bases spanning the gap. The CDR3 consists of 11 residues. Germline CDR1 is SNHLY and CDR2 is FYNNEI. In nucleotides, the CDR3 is TGTGCCAGCAGCAACTACAATGAGCAGTTCTTC. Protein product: CASSNYNEQFF.

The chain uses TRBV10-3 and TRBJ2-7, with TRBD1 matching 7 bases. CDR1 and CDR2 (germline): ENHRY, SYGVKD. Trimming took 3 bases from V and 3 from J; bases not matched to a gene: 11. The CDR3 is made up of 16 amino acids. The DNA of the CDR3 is TGTGCCATCAGTGATTCGGGACAGATTGTAAACTACGAGCAGTACTTC. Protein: CAISDSGQIVNYEQYF.

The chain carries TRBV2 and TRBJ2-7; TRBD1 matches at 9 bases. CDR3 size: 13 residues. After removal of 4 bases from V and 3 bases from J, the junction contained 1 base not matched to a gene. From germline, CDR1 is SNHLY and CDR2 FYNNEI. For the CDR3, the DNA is TGTGCCAGCAGTGTGGGACAGGGCTACGAGCAGTACTTC. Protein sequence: CASSVGQGYEQYF.

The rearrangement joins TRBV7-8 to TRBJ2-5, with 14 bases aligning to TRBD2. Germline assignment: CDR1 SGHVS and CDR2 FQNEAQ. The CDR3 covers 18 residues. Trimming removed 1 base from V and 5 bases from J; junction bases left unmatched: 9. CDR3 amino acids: CASSLGKTSGGARETQYF. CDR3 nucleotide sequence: TGTGCCAGCAGCTTAGGAAAGACTAGCGGGGGGGCCCGGGAGACCCAGTACTTC.

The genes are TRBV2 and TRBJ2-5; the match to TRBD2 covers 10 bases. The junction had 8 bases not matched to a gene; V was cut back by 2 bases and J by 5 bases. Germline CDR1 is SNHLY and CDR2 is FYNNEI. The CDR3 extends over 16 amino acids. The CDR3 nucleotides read TGTGCCAGCAGTGAACTCAGCGGGGGGGCCGGTGAGACCCAGTACTTC. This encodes CASSELSGGAGETQYF. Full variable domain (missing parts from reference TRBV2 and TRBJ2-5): EPEVTQTPSHQVTQMGQEVILRCVPISNHLYFYWYRQILGQKVEFLVSFYNNEISEKSEIFDDQFSVERPDGSNFTLKIRSTKLEDSAMYFCASSELSGGAGETQYFGPGTRLLVL.

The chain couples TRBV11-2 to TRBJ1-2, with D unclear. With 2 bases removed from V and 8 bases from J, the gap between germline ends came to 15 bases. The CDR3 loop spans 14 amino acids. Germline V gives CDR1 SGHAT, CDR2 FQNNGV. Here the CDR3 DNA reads TGTGCCAGCAGCTTAATCCCCCCAATGGGCGGCTACACCTTC. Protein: CASSLIPPMGGYTF.